This T cell receptor (beta chain) was recovered during a study of shared clonotypes between healthy human individuals (dated by TCRdb to between 2020 and 2021). With respect to the entire study: The cohort comprised a couple of women and a few men aged 18 to 49 years. For each donor, CD4 naive and CD4 memory were each given three plates, CD8 naive was given two plates, and CD8 memory was given one plate. To estimate repertoire size and how much clonotypes are shared between individuals, the study performed deep sequencing of blood TCR repertoires from 4 to 6 healthy adults. To increase sequencing depth and limit assay-specific biases, TCR repertoire library preparation and sequencing were carried out by different laboratories using diverse techniques. Each donor's leukapheresis produced roughly between about 0.9 and 9.5 billion PBMCs.

The donors were healthy, HIV-negative adults with no recently reported acute infections or vaccinations. All donors were Caucasian adults living in Nashville, Tennessee, USA. CD4+ T cells were enriched by magnetic negative selection; naive cells were then positively selected on CD45RA, and the negative fraction formed the memory subset. Blood was collected by leukapheresis, and PBMCs were isolated by Ficoll-Histopaque density gradient centrifugation and then cryopreserved in liquid nitrogen vapor phase. Analytical flow cytometry was used to check the purity and quantity of each magnetically sorted T cell population. Each sorted fraction had its genomic DNA isolated and then quantified by UV absorbance on a Nanodrop 2000c. TCR CDR3 regions were amplified from genomic DNA by multiplex PCR using the deep immunoSEQ assay. Extracted genomic DNA from each cell subset was spread evenly across all wells of several immunoSEQ 96-well plates, with each plate serving as a replicate. For sorted subsets, approximately 210 ng of genomic DNA, equivalent to roughly 30,000 T cell genomes, went into each replicate PCR. The purified libraries were quantified using a Qubit 3.0 fluorometer, sized with a Bioanalyzer 2100, and then quantified again using the KAPA Library Quantification kit. Every immunoSEQ 96-well plate was sequenced on a dedicated single-read 150-cycle Illumina NextSeq 550 flow cell. The study's processing was this. Because the immunoSEQ output held only junctional sequences and lacked quality scores, the filtering could not match the filtering applied to full-length reads. To assign V/J genes and CDR3, sequences were annotated against IMGT germline references using PyIR, a Python wrapper for IgBLAST v1.9. Reads with weak V/J assignments (E-value above 1e-6), missing CDR3, stop codons, out-of-frame junctions, or ambiguous translated residues were removed. V3J clonotypes were defined by identical inferred V gene, J gene, and CDR3 amino acid sequence. Percentage overlap between repertoires was calculated by dividing the number of shared unique clonotypes by the size of the smaller repertoire. RTK rarefaction, the Chao1 estimator, and Recon v2.1 estimates of unobserved clonotypes were used to assess repertoire richness. OLGA was used to compute generation probabilities for all TCRbeta clonotypes that the gDNA method yielded from several donors. TCRdb limited this immuneACCESS table to in-frame rearrangements with V and J called. A share of clones is missing; checked studies link under half to unresolved V genes, and the rest is unexplained. V and J calls and clone size are as listed in that table; D and trimming were resolved from the DNA. This sample holds some 1,600,000 clones; approximately 98% were observed only once. Clones ranked in the top ten supply about 0.4% of the sample.

The CDR3, cysteine through phenylalanine, is 18 amino acids long. The DNA shown is the 54-base CDR3, in frame from base 1. For CDR1 and CDR2, the germline V gene lists SGHDN and FVKESK. Trimming leaves V shorter by 1 base and J shorter by 7 bases, with the junction holding 14 bases beyond the gene matches. In its sample, this clone was seen once. It has no known antigen specificity. Within one base of it there is no much larger clone, and no base qualities were kept. What the research found in general, with its limitations: Rarefaction of sorted-subset datasets indicated incomplete sequencing despite the large sequencing depth. Because the study included a small number of donors, the genetic and exposure-history diversity represented was limited. Compared with non-shared clonotypes, clonotypes shared by all four sorted-subset donors had higher generation probabilities. When several donors were compared, the shared fraction of clonotypes was around 4.6% for naive CD4, over 3% for naive CD8, more than 2% for memory CD4, and 0.3% to 0.5% for memory CD8. Pairwise subsampling indicated that sequencing depth was expected to affect the degree of clonotype sharing among donors. Sampling was restricted to blood, and TCR repertoires in tissues likely differ from the TCR repertoires found in blood. Naive subsets generally had larger estimated clonotype richness than memory subsets did.

Specimen: naive CD4+ T cells sorted from blood. The label giving this sample's cell subset or site can be read as: CD45RA+ positively selected. Here the chain combines TRBV14 and TRBJ2-1; 9 bases in the middle match TRBD2. This clonotype was obtained from a young man in good health. This receptor carries the CDR3 CASSQVSLALAGRNEQFF. The nucleotide sequence is given as TGTGCCAGCAGCCAAGTCTCGTTAGCCCTAGCGGGAAGGAATGAGCAGTTCTTC. With all but the CDR3 taken from the reference TRBV14 and TRBJ2-1 genes, the full variable domain is: EAGVTQFPSHSVIEKGQTVTLRCDPISGHDNLYWYRRVMGKEIKFLLHFVKESKQDESGMPNNRFLAERTGGTYSTLKVQPAELEDSGVYFCASSQVSLALAGRNEQFFGPGTRLTVL.